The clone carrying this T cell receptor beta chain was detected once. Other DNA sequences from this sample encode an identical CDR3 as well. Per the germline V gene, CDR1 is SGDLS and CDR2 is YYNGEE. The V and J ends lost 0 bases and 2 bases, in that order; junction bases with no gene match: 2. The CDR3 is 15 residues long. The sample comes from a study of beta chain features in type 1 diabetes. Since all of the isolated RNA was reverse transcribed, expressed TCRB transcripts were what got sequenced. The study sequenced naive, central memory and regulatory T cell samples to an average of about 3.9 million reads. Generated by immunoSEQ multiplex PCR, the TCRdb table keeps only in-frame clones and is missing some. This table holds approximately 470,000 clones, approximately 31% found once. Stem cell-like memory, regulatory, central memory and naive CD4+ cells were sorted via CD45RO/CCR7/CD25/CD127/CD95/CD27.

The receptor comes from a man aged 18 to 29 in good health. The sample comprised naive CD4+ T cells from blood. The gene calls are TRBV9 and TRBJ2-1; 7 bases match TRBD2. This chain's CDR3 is CASSVASGTYNEQFF. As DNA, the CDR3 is TGTGCCAGCAGCGTAGCTAGCGGTACCTACAATGAGCAGTTCTTC.